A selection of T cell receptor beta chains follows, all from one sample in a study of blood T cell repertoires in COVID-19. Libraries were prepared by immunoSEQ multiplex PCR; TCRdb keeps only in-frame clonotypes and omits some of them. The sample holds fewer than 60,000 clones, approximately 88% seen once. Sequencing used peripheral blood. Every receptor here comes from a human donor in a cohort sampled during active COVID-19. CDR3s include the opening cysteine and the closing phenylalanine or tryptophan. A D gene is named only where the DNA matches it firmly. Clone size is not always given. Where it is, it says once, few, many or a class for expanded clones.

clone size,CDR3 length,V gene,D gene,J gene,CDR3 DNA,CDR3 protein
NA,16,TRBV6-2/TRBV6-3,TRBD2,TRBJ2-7,TGTGCCAGCAGCCCCAAATATAGCGGGGCCTCCTACGAGCAGTACTTC,CASSPKYSGASYEQYF
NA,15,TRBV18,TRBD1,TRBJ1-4,TGTGCCAGCTCACCACCCTCAGGGGGTAATGAAAAACTGTTTTTT,CASSPPSGGNEKLFF
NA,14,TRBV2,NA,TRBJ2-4,TGTGCCAGCAGTGCCAGACTAGCCAAAAACATTCAGTACTTC,CASSARLAKNIQYF
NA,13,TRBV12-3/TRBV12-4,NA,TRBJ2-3,TGTGCCAGCAGGCCAGAGGAGACAGATACGCAGTATTTT,CASRPEETDTQYF
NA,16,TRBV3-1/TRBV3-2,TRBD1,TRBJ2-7,TGTGCCAGCAGCCAAGTAGGGACAGGGGGCTCCTACGAGCAGTACTTC,CASSQVGTGGSYEQYF
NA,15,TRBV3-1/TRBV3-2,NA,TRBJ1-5,TGTGCCAGCAGCCAACCGACAGCCCCCAATCAGCCCCAGCATTTT,CASSQPTAPNQPQHF
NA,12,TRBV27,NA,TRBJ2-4,TGTGCCAGCAGTGCCCCGGGGAACATTCAGTACTTC,CASSAPGNIQYF
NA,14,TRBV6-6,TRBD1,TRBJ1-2,TGTGCCACGGGACAGGGGGCGCTTAGGTATGGCTACACCTTC,CATGQGALRYGYTF
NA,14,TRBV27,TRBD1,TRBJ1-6,TGTGCCAGCAGCCGGGGACAGGGGGGATCACCCCTCCACTTT,CASSRGQGGSPLHF
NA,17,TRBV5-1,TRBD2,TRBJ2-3,TGCGCCAGCAGCTTGGGGCTAGCGGGGGCCCAAGGGGATACGCAGTATTTT,CASSLGLAGAQGDTQYF
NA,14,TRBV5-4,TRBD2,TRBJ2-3,TGTGCCAGCGCCTTAACGGGGGGGCCAGATACGCAGTATTTT,CASALTGGPDTQYF
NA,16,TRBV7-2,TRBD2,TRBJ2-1,TGTGCCAGCAGCTTAGATACTAGCGGGGGGCGCAATGAGCAGTTCTTC,CASSLDTSGGRNEQFF
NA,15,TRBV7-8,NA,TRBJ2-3,TGTGCCAGCAGCTTAACCGACTGGTACACAGATACGCAGTATTTT,CASSLTDWYTDTQYF
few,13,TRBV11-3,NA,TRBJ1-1,TGTGCCAGCAGCCTAACAGTGAACACTGAAGCTTTCTTT,CASSLTVNTEAFF
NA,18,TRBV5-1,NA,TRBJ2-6,TGCGCCAGCAGCTTGGGGTCAGGAGACTACTCTGGGGCCAACGTCCTGACTTTC,CASSLGSGDYSGANVLTF
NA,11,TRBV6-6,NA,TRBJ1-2,TGTGCCAGCAGTGAGAGCTATGGCTACACCTTC,CASSESYGYTF
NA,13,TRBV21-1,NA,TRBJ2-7,TGTGCCAGCAGCACGACAGCCTGGGGCGAGCAGTACTTC,CASSTTAWGEQYF
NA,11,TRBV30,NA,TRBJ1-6,TGTGCCTGGAGTACGGGGAGCCCCCTCCACTTT,CAWSTGSPLHF
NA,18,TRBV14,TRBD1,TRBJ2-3,TGTGCCAGCAGCCACCCCTTGACCGGGACAGGGCTCACAGATACGCAGTATTTT,CASSHPLTGTGLTDTQYF
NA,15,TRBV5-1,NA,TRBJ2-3,TGCGCCAGCAGCTTGGAGGACAGTAGCACAGATACGCAGTATTTT,CASSLEDSSTDTQYF
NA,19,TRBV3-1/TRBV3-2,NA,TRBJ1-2,TGTGCCAGCAGCCAAGATACTAAAATGAAAGACAGGATTAACTATGGCTACACCTTC,CASSQDTKMKDRINYGYTF
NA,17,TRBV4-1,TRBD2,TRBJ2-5,TGCGCCAGCAGCCAACCTCAGGGACTAGCGGGGAAAGAGACCCAGTACTTC,CASSQPQGLAGKETQYF
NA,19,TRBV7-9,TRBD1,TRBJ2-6,TGTGCCAGCAGCCACCCCTTAGGACAGGGACTCTCTGGGGCCAACGTCCTGACTTTC,CASSHPLGQGLSGANVLTF
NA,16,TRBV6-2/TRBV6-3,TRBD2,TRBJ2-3,TGTGCCAGCAGTTATGGACTAGCGGGGGTCACAGATACGCAGTATTTT,CASSYGLAGVTDTQYF
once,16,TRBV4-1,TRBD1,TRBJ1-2,TGCGCCAGCAGCCAATTTCTGATTACAGGGGACTATGGCTACACCTTC,CASSQFLITGDYGYTF
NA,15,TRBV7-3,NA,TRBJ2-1,TGTGCCAGCAGCCCAGTAGCGGACTCCTACAATGAGCAGTTCTTC,CASSPVADSYNEQFF
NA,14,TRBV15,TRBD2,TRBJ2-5,TGTGCCACCAGCAGAGATCGACTAGCGGAGACCCAGTACTTC,CATSRDRLAETQYF
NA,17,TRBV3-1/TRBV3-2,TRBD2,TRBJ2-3,TGTGCCAGCAGCTCTAGACTAGCGGGGGCCCTCACAGATACGCAGTATTTT,CASSSRLAGALTDTQYF
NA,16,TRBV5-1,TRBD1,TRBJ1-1,TGCGCCAGCAGCATCGGACAGGGTCGGATGAACACTGAAGCTTTCTTT,CASSIGQGRMNTEAFF
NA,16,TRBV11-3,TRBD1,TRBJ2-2,TGTGCCAGCAGCTCCGGGACAGCGACGAACACCGGGGAGCTGTTTTTT,CASSSGTATNTGELFF
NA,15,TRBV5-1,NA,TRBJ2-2,TGCGCCAGCAGCTTGGCCCTAGCAGACACCGGGGAGCTGTTTTTT,CASSLALADTGELFF
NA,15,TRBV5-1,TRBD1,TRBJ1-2,TGCGCCAGCAGTTCTCGGACAGGGGGCGACTATGGCTACACCTTC,CASSSRTGGDYGYTF
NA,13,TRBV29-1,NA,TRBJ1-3,TGCAGCGTACAGACCCCAGGGGCGAACACCATATATTTT,CSVQTPGANTIYF
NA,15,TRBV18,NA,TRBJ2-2,TGTGCCAGCTCATCAATAACAGAGCACACCGGGGAGCTGTTTTTT,CASSSITEHTGELFF
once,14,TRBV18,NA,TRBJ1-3,TGTGCCAGCTCACCAACGGAGAGAGCAAACACCATATATTTT,CASSPTERANTIYF
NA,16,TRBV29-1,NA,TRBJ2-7,TGCAGCGTTGAAGAAGATAGGCTTAGGGGTGCCTACGAGCAGTACTTC,CSVEEDRLRGAYEQYF
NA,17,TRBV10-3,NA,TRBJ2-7,TGTGCCATCAGTGAGTCGCCGGGGGTCCCCACCGAATTTGAGCAGTACTTC,CAISESPGVPTEFEQYF
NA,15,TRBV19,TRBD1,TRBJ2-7,TGTGCCAGTAGTTCTCACACAGGGGTTCAATCCGAGCAGTACTTC,CASSSHTGVQSEQYF
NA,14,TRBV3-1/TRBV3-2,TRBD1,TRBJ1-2,TGTGCCAGCAGCCAAGGGACAGGGGGAGGGAGCGACACCTTC,CASSQGTGGGSDTF
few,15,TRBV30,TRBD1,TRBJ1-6,TGTGCCTGGAGGTTGCCCAGGGGGATAAATTCACCCCTCCACTTT,CAWRLPRGINSPLHF
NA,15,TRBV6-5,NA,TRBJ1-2,TGTGCCAGCAGTTCGGGACATCGGGAGGTAAACGGCTACACCTTC,CASSSGHREVNGYTF
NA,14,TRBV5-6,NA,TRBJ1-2,TGTGCCAGCAGCTTGTCAGGGATCTTCTATGGCTACACCTTC,CASSLSGIFYGYTF
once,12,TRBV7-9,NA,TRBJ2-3,TGTGCCAGCAGTTTCAGCGGGGATACGCAGTATTTT,CASSFSGDTQYF
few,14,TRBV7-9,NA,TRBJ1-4,TGTGCCAGCAGCCGTGGACAGCATAATGAAAAACTGTTTTTT,CASSRGQHNEKLFF
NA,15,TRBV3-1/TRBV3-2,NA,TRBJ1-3,TGTGCCAGCAGCCATAGACAGAACTCTGGAAACACCATATATTTT,CASSHRQNSGNTIYF
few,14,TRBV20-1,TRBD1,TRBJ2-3,TGCAGTGCTAGTGACAGGGATCGCCCAGATACGCAGTATTTT,CSASDRDRPDTQYF
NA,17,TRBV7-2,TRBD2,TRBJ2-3,TGTGCCAGCAGCTTAGCGGCCTTTCGGGGGGGCGCAGATACGCAGTATTTT,CASSLAAFRGGADTQYF
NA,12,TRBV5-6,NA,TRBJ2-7,TGTGCCAGCAGCTCGACCCGGGGCGAGCAGTACTTC,CASSSTRGEQYF
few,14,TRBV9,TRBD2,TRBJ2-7,TGTGCCAGCAGCGTAGGAGCGGGGGAGTACGAGCAGTACTTC,CASSVGAGEYEQYF
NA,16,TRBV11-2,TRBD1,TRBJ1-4,TGTGCCAGCAGCAGCAGGGGGCAGGCAACTAATGAAAAACTGTTTTTT,CASSSRGQATNEKLFF
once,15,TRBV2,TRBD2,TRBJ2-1,TGTGCCAGCATCCCGTATAGCGGGGGGGCCCATGAGCAGTTCTTC,CASIPYSGGAHEQFF
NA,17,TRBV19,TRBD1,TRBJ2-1,TGTGCCAGTAGTATAGGCATCGGACAGGGCTCCTACAATGAGCAGTTCTTC,CASSIGIGQGSYNEQFF
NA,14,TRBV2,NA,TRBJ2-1,TGTGCCAGCTTCCGGGGGGCCTCCTACAATGAGCAGTTCTTC,CASFRGASYNEQFF
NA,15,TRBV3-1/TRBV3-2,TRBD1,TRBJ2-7,TGTGCCAGCAGCCACACGGGACAGGGTATCAACGAGCAGTACTTC,CASSHTGQGINEQYF